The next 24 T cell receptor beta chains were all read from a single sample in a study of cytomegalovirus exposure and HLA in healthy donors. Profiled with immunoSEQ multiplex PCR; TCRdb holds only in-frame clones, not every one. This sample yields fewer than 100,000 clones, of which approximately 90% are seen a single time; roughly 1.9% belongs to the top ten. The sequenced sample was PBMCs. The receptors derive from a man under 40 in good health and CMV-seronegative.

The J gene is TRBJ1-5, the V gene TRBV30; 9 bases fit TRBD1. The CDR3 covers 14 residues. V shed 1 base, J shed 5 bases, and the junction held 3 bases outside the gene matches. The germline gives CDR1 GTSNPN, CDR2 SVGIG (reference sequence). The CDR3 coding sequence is TGTGCCTGGAGTGGGGGACAGGGATATCAGCCCCAGCATTTT. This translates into CAWSGGQGYQPQHF.

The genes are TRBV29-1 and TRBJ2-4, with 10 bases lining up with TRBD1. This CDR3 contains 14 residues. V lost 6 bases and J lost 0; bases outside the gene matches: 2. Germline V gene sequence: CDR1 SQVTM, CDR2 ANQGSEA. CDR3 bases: TGCAGCGTCGGACAGGGGGTAGCCAAAAACATTCAGTACTTC. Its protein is CSVGQGVAKNIQYF. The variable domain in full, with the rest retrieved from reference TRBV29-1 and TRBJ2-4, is SAVISQKPSRDICQRGTSLTIQCQVDSQVTMMFWYRQQPGQSLTLIATANQGSEATYESGFVIDKFPISRPNLTFSTLTVSNMSPEDSSIYLCSVGQGVAKNIQYFGAGTRLSVL.

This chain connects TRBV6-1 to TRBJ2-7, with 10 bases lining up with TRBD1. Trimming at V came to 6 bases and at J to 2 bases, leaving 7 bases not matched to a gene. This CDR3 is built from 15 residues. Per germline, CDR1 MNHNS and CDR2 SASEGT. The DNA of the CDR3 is TGTGCCAGCAGCGAGCGACAGGGGGCTCCCTACGAGCAGTACTTC. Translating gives CASSERQGAPYEQYF.

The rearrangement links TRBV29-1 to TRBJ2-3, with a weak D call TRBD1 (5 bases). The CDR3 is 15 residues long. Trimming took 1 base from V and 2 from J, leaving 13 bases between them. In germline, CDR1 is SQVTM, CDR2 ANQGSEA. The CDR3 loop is CSVEGDDRYTDTQYF. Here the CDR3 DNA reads TGCAGCGTTGAAGGAGACGACAGATACACAGATACGCAGTATTTT.

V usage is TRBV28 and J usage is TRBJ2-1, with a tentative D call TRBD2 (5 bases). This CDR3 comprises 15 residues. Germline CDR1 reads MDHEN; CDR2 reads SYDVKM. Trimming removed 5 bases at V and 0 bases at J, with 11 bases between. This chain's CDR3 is CASSLEVGSYNEQFF. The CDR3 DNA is TGTGCCAGCAGTCTGGAGGTCGGCTCCTACAATGAGCAGTTCTTC.

CDR3 residues: CASSSPGEAFF. CDR3 nucleotides: TGTGCCAGCAGTTCCCCCGGTGAAGCTTTCTTT. This sequence joins TRBV28 and TRBJ1-1, with D uncertain. Germline loops: CDR1 MDHEN, CDR2 SYDVKM. This CDR3 has 11 residues. V was shortened by 4 bases and J by 7 bases, with 7 bases between the two germline ends. Variable domain in full (rest from reference TRBV28 and TRBJ1-1): DVKVTQSSRYLVKRTGEKVFLECVQDMDHENMFWYRQDPGLGLRLIYFSYDVKMKEKGDIPEGYSVSREKKERFSLILESASTNQTSMYLCASSSPGEAFFGQGTRLTVV.

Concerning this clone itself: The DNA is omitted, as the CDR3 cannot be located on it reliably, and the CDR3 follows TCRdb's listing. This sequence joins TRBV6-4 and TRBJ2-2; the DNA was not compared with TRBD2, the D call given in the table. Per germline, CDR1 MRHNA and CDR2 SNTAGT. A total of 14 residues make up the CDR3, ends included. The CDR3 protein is CASSDFRGSRELFF.

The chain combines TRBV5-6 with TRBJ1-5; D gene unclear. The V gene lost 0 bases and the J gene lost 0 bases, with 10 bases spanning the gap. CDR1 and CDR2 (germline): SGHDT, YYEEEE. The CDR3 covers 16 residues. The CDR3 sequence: CASSLAGRYSNQPQHF. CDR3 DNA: TGTGCCAGCAGCTTGGCGGGGAGGTATAGCAATCAGCCCCAGCATTTT.

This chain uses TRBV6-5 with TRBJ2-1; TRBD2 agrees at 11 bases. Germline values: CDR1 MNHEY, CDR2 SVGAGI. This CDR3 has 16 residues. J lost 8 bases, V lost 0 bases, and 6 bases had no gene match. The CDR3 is CASSYSSASGGYEQFF. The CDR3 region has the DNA TGTGCCAGCAGTTACTCGTCGGCTAGCGGGGGGTATGAGCAGTTCTTC.

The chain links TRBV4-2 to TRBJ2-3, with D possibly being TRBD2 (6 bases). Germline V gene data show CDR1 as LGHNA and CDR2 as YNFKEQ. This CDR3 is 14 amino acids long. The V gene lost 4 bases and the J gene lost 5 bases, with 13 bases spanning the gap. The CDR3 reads CASSRDLGGDTQYF. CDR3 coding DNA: TGTGCCAGCAGCCGGGACTTGGGGGGAGATACGCAGTATTTT.

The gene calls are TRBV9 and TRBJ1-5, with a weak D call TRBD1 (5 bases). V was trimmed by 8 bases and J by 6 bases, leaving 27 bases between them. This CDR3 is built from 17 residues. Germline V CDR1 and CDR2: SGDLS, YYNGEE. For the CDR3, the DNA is TGTGCCAGTTCTCCTCCGGGGGGTTTTGAGGGCGGTCAGCCCCAGCATTTT. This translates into CASSPPGGFEGGQPQHF.

The CDR3 bases are TGCGCCAGCAGCTTGGATGAAGGGAGAAAACTGTTTTTT. Translation: CASSLDEGRKLFF. This chain connects TRBV5-1 to TRBJ1-4; D ambiguous. Germline V lookup: CDR1 SGHRS, CDR2 YFSETQ. The CDR3 has 13 amino acids. V lost 0 bases and J lost 10, with 10 bases in between.

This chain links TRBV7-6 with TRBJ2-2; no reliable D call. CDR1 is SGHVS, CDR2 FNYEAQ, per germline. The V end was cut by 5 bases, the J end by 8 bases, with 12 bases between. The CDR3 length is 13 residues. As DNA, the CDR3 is TGTGCCAGCAGCACCGCGGCACCTGGGGAGCTGTTTTTT. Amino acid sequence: CASSTAAPGELFF.

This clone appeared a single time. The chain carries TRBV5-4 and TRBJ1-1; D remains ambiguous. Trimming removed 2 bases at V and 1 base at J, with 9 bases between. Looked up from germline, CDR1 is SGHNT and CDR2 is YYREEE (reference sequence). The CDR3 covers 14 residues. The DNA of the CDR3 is TGTGCCAGCAGCTTTGCTGTCGGGAACACTGAAGCTTTCTTT. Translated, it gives CASSFAVGNTEAFF.

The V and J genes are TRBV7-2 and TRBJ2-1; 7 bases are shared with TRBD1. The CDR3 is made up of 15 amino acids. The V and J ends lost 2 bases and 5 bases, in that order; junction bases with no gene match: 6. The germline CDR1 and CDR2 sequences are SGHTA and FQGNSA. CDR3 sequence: CASSLSPQGNNEQFF. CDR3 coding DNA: TGTGCCAGCAGCTTATCCCCACAGGGGAACAATGAGCAGTTCTTC.

CDR3 loop: CASPLPGQRSSGETQYF. DNA for the CDR3: TGCGCCAGCCCCCTACCGGGACAGCGTTCCTCAGGGGAGACCCAGTACTTC. The rearrangement joins TRBV10-1 to TRBJ2-5; 7 bases match TRBD1. The CDR3 consists of 17 residues. From germline, CDR1 is WNHNN and CDR2 SYGVQD (reference sequence). Trimming removed 8 bases from V and 5 bases from J; junction bases left unmatched: 20.

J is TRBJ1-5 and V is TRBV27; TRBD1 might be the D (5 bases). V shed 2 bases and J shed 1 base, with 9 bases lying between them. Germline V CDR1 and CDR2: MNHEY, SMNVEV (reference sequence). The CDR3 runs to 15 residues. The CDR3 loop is CASSLRGRSNQPQHF. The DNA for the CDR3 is TGTGCCAGCAGTTTAAGGGGTCGGAGCAATCAGCCCCAGCATTTT.

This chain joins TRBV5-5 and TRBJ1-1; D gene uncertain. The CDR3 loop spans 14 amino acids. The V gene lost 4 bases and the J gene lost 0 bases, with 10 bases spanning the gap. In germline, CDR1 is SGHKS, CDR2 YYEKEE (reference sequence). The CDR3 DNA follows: TGTGCCAGCAGCATACAGCCGGTGAACACTGAAGCTTTCTTT. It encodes CASSIQPVNTEAFF.

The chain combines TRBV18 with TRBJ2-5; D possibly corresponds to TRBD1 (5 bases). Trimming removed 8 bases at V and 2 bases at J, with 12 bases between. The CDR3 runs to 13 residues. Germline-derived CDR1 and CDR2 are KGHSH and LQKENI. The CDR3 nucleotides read TGTGCCAGCACCCAGACAGCACAAGAGACCCAGTACTTC. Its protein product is CASTQTAQETQYF.

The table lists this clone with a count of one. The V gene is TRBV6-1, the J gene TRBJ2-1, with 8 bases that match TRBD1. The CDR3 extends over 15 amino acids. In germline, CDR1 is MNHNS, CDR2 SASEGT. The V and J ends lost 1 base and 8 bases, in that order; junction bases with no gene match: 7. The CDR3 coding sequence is TGTGCCAGCAGTGAAGGCAGGGGGCTCTGGGATGAGCAGTTCTTC. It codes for CASSEGRGLWDEQFF.

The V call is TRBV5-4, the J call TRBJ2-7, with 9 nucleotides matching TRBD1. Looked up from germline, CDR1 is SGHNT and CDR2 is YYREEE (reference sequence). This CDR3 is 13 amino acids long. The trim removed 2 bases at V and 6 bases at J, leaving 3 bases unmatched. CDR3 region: CASSLQGAFEQYF. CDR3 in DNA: TGTGCCAGCAGCTTACAGGGGGCTTTCGAGCAGTACTTC.

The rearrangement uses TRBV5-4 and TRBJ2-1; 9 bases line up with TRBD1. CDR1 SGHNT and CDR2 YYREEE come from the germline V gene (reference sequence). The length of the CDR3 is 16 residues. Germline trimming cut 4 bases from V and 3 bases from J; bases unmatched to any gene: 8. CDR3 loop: CASSTTQGANYNEQFF. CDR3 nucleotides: TGTGCCAGCAGCACCACACAGGGGGCAAACTACAATGAGCAGTTCTTC.

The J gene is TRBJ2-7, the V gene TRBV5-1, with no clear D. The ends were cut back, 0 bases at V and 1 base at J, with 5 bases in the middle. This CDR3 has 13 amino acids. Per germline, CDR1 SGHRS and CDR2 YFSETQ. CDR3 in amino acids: CASSLVLSYEQYF. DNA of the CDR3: TGCGCCAGCAGCTTGGTCCTTTCCTACGAGCAGTACTTC.

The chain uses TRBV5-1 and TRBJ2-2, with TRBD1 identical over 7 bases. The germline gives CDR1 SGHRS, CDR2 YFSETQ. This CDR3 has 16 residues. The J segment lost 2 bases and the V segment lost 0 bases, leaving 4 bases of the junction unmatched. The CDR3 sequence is CASSLVPGGNTGELFF. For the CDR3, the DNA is TGCGCCAGCAGCTTGGTACCAGGGGGAAACACCGGGGAGCTGTTTTTT.